Listed here is a single T cell receptor (beta chain). The sample originates from a study of blood T cell repertoires in COVID-19. The method was immunoSEQ multiplex PCR; TCRdb's version includes in-frame clones alone and lacks a portion of them. The data hold under 200,000 clones, with 87% observed a single time. Germline V lookup: CDR1 MNHEY, CDR2 SMNVEV (reference sequence). CDR3 length: 15 amino acids. V lost 6 bases and J 2 bases, leaving 11 bases between the germline ends. Sequencing was carried out using peripheral blood. This receptor was taken from a man between 60 and 75 years old with active or convalescent COVID-19. The V gene is TRBV27, the J gene TRBJ2-6, with D perhaps matching TRBD1 (5 bases). Here the CDR3 reads CASRSVGAGANVLTF. For the CDR3, the DNA is TGTGCCAGCAGAAGTGTAGGGGCTGGGGCCAACGTCCTGACTTTC.